This is a list of T cell receptor beta chains from one sample in a study of blood T cells in healthy people across ages. From the 5' RACE reads, TCRdb called clonotypes with MiXCR, one entry per CDR3 protein. The data show about 1 million distinct CDR3 sequences, with less than 50% seen just once and approximately 17% held by the top ten. The source material was blood. The receptors originated from a woman aged 60-75 years in good health. The CDR3 runs from the conserved cysteine through the conserved F or W. The D gene is left open where the match is weak. Some rows mark clone size as missing; the rest say once, few, many or name a class of expanded clone.

abundance	v_gene	j_gene	d_gene	CDR3aa	CDR3nt
NA	TRBV28	TRBJ2-5	NA	CASRWGDNEQYF	TGTGCCAGCAGATGGGGGGACAATGAGCAGTACTTC
NA	TRBV7-8	TRBJ1-1	NA	CASSLALNTEAFF	TGTGCCAGCAGCTTAGCGCTGAACACTGAAGCTTTCTTT
NA	TRBV7-2	TRBJ2-1	NA	CASSLVGKSNNEQFF	TGTGCCAGCAGCTTAGTGGGAAAGTCGAACAATGAGCAGTTCTTC
NA	TRBV20-1	TRBJ2-1	NA	CSARDLGGGPEQFF	TGCAGTGCTAGAGATCTGGGTGGGGGTCCAGAGCAGTTCTTC
few	TRBV5-1	TRBJ2-3	TRBD2	CASSGPGTSGIWTDTQYF	TGCGCCAGCAGCGGGCCCGGGACTAGCGGGATCTGGACAGATACGCAGTATTTT
NA	TRBV9	TRBJ2-3	NA	CASSRLVTDTQYF	TGTGCCAGCAGCAGACTAGTCACAGATACGCAGTATTTT
few	TRBV20-1	TRBJ2-7	NA	CSATRAGLSYEQYF	TGCAGTGCTACCAGAGCCGGCCTCTCCTACGAGCAGTACTTC
once	TRBV6-5	TRBJ2-7	TRBD2	CASSYSFTRLAGSEQYF	TGTGCCAGCAGTTACTCGTTTACCAGACTAGCGGGAAGCGAGCAGTACTTC
few	TRBV11-2	TRBJ2-6	NA	CASSLVHHPGANVLTF	TGTGCCAGCAGCTTAGTTCATCACCCTGGGGCCAACGTCCTGACTTTC
few	TRBV14	TRBJ2-7	TRBD2	CASSQSTSGAYEQYF	TGTGCCAGCAGCCAATCTACTAGCGGGGCGTACGAGCAGTACTTC
NA	TRBV28	TRBJ2-5	NA	CASSKVPETQYF	TGTGCCAGCAGCAAAGTTCCCGAGACCCAGTACTTC
NA	TRBV9	TRBJ2-3	NA	CASSVGTAPSTDTQYF	TGTGCCAGCAGCGTAGGCACGGCCCCTAGCACAGATACGCAGTATTTT
NA	TRBV5-1	TRBJ2-7	NA	CASSERGHAYEQYF	TGCGCCAGCAGCGAACGGGGGCATGCCTACGAGCAGTACTTC
few	TRBV7-9	TRBJ2-3	TRBD2	CASTASGTTDTQYF	TGTGCCAGTACCGCTAGCGGAACCACAGATACGCAGTATTTT